Below are 11 T cell receptor beta chains sequenced from a single sample in a study of shared clonotypes between healthy human individuals. TCRdb's copy holds only in-frame clones and misses some; the assay was immunoSEQ multiplex PCR. The data contain about 1 million clones, about 77% of them singletons. The specimen was memory CD4+ T cells sorted from blood. Sample subset: CD45RA-negative fraction. These receptor sequences come from a man younger than 30 in good health.

V and J are TRBV11-2 and TRBJ2-7, with D hard to call. The CDR3 length is 12 residues. Germline lookup yields CDR1 SGHAT and CDR2 FQNNGV. Trimming took off 5 bases at V and 3 bases at J, with 8 bases between the two ends. The CDR3 coding sequence is TGTGCCAGCAGCCCCGTTGGCTACGAGCAGTACTTC. Encoded protein: CASSPVGYEQYF. Supplemented by reference TRBV11-2 and TRBJ2-7, the full variable domain reads EAGVAQSPRYKIIEKRQSVAFWCNPISGHATLYWYQQILGQGPKLLIQFQNNGVVDDSQLPKDRFSAERLKGVDSTLKIQPAKLEDSAVYLCASSPVGYEQYFGPGTRLTVT.

This clone was picked up a small number of times. The chain joins TRBV5-4 to TRBJ2-3; a weak D match, TRBD2 (5 bases). CDR1 is SGHNT, CDR2 YYREEE, per germline (reference sequence). The CDR3 consists of 15 residues. Deletions cut 0 bases from V and 13 bases from J, with 21 bases between. The CDR3 nucleotides read TGTGCCAGCAGCTTGGGATCCAAAGGACTCTACGGGGAGTATTTT. This sequence encodes CASSLGSKGLYGEYF.

V usage is TRBV29-1 and J usage is TRBJ1-5; 11 bases agree with TRBD1. Germline V gives CDR1 SQVTM, CDR2 ANQGSEA. CDR3 size: 13 residues. The junction had 3 bases not matched to a gene; V was cut back by 7 bases and J by 4 bases. The CDR3: CSAGTGGNQPQHF. DNA of the CDR3: TGCAGCGCTGGGACAGGGGGAAATCAGCCCCAGCATTTT.

The chain couples TRBV28 to TRBJ1-2; unclear D gene. Germline lookup yields CDR1 MDHEN and CDR2 SYDVKM. Trimming pared 5 bases from V and 8 bases from J, leaving 12 bases between. The CDR3 consists of 12 residues. CDR3 nucleotides: TGTGCCAGCAGTCTGTTGCAAGACGGCTACACCTTC. It specifies CASSLLQDGYTF.

This clone was detected a few times. V gene TRBV10-1 combines with J gene TRBJ2-1; possible D gene TRBD2, 6 bases. V was trimmed by 0 bases and J by 0 bases, leaving 9 bases between them. CDR1 WNHNN and CDR2 SYGVQD come from the germline V gene (reference sequence). The CDR3 has 16 amino acids. The chain's CDR3 is CASSESRAGSYNEQFF. CDR3 DNA sequence: TGCGCCAGCAGTGAGTCGAGAGCGGGCTCCTACAATGAGCAGTTCTTC.

A single count supports this clone. This is likely an artifact of a read error, given a far larger clone one base away. The CDR3 does not close with the conserved phenylalanine or tryptophan, likely indicating a read error. The CDR3 DNA is TGTGCCAGCAGCCGAGAGGCTGAAGCTTTCCTT. As protein: CASSREAEAFL. V gene TRBV7-9 combines with J gene TRBJ1-1; D unclear. V lost 5 bases, J lost 6 bases, and 7 bases lay in between. The germline V gene encodes CDR1 SEHNR and CDR2 FQNEAQ (reference sequence). There are 11 residues in the CDR3.

This chain uses TRBV21-1 with TRBJ1-5; the DNA was not compared with TRBD1, the D call given in the table. TRBV21-1 is classified as a pseudogene. There are 18 residues in the CDR3. CDR3 region: CASSKRFRDTGGNQPQHF. The CDR3 nucleotides read TGTGCCAGCAGCAAAAGGTTCCGGGACACAGGTGGCAATCAGCCCCAGCATTTT.

The chain recombines TRBV5-4 with TRBJ1-2; D might be TRBD1 (5 bases). The germline V gene has CDR1 SGHNT and CDR2 YYREEE (reference sequence). The CDR3 runs to 15 residues. V lost 0 bases, J lost 8 bases, and 17 bases lay in between. The CDR3 here is CASSLATGSNGGYTF. CDR3 sequence (DNA): TGTGCCAGCAGCTTGGCTACAGGAAGTAATGGGGGCTACACCTTC.

This sequence joins TRBV2 and TRBJ2-5; no clear D gene. V lost 3 bases, J lost 4 bases, and 12 bases lay in between. The CDR3 runs 14 residues. The germline gives CDR1 SNHLY, CDR2 FYNNEI. This CDR3 reads CASSETGRGETQYF. Written as DNA, the CDR3 is TGTGCCAGCAGTGAGACCGGGCGCGGAGAGACCCAGTACTTC.

The gene calls are TRBV2 and TRBJ2-7; TRBD2 agrees at 8 bases. Trimming removed 10 bases from V and 7 bases from J; junction bases left unmatched: 12. The CDR3 is 13 amino acids. CDR1 is SNHLY, CDR2 FYNNEI, per germline. CDR3 sequence (DNA): TGTGCCACCGGGGACTCGCGGGGGGCGGAGCAGTACTTC. Protein sequence: CATGDSRGAEQYF.

Only a few counts were recorded for this clone. The chain employs TRBV28 and TRBJ1-5; D remains unclear. Trimming shortened V by 6 bases and J by 7 bases, and 16 bases separated the two germline ends. The CDR3 is 14 residues long. CDR1 is MDHEN and CDR2 is SYDVKM in the germline V gene. The CDR3 sequence: CASSYTGVNQPQHF. CDR3 bases: TGTGCCAGCAGCTACACCGGGGTTAACCAGCCCCAGCATTTT.